The 9 T cell receptor beta chains below all came from one sample that was sequenced in a study of shared clonotypes between healthy human individuals. Naive CD8 cells were CD45RO-negative, positively selected for CCR7, excluding terminally differentiated effector memory CD45RA+ cells. Libraries were prepared by immunoSEQ multiplex PCR; TCRdb keeps only in-frame clonotypes and omits some of them. This sample carries approximately 2,200,000 clones, 90% to 95% of them seen once, and the ten largest clones take roughly 1.8%. Source material: naive CD8+ T cells from PBMCs. The source of these receptors is a man younger than 30 in good health. Some clones in this sample may be carry-over from other donors' samples.

Comment on this clone: Other nucleotide sequences from this sample produce the same CDR3. V and J are TRBV28 and TRBJ1-1; perhaps TRBD1 as D (5 bases). The CDR3 has 13 amino acids. The germline CDR1 and CDR2 sequences are MDHEN and SYDVKM. V shed 2 bases and J shed 4 bases, with 8 bases lying between them. The CDR3 nucleotides read TGTGCCAGCAGTTTACTTCAGGGCACTGAAGCTTTCTTT. Its protein product is CASSLLQGTEAFF.

The chain joins TRBV27 to TRBJ2-7; unclear D gene. V was pared by 3 bases and J by 2 bases, with 14 bases between. Germline loops: CDR1 MNHEY, CDR2 SMNVEV (reference sequence). The CDR3 is 15 amino acids. In nucleotides, the CDR3 is TGTGCCAGCAGTTTCTCTTTGACGGAGACCTACGAGCAGTACTTC. Amino acids: CASSFSLTETYEQYF.

The V gene is TRBV5-1, the J gene TRBJ2-1; weak D call: TRBD2 (6 bases). CDR1 and CDR2 (germline): SGHRS, YFSETQ. CDR3 size: 11 residues. The V end lost 3 bases, the J end lost 10 bases, and 8 bases lay between the germline ends. The CDR3 loop is CASSWDLEQFF. In nucleotides, the CDR3 is TGCGCCAGCAGCTGGGACTTGGAGCAGTTCTTC.

The genes are TRBV6-1 and TRBJ2-1; 12 bases map to TRBD2. The germline CDR1 and CDR2 sequences are MNHNS and SASEGT. CDR3 length: 15 residues. V shed 1 base, J shed 8 bases, and the junction held 3 bases outside the gene matches. The CDR3 sequence: CASSEGLAGEYEQFF. The DNA for the CDR3 is TGTGCCAGCAGTGAAGGACTAGCGGGAGAGTATGAGCAGTTCTTC.

This clone was counted only a few times. J is TRBJ2-1 and V is TRBV7-9; D gene ambiguous. Between the trimmed V and J ends, which lost 4 bases and 6 bases, there was a span of 10 bases. The CDR3 is 13 residues long. Germline V lookup: CDR1 SEHNR, CDR2 FQNEAQ (reference sequence). DNA for the CDR3: TGTGCCAGCAGCTCCCCTTGGGGCAATGAGCAGTTCTTC. Amino acid sequence: CASSSPWGNEQFF.

This sequence joins TRBV6-4 and TRBJ2-1; D is unresolved. This CDR3 has 15 residues. The ends were cut back, 5 bases at V and 0 bases at J, with 11 bases in the middle. Germline V gives CDR1 MRHNA, CDR2 SNTAGT. The CDR3 protein is CASSPDPSSYNEQFF. In nucleotides, the CDR3 is TGTGCCAGCAGTCCGGACCCGAGCTCCTACAATGAGCAGTTCTTC.

V and J are TRBV27 and TRBJ1-2, with D possibly being TRBD1 (6 bases). The CDR3 covers 14 residues. The V and J ends lost 6 bases and 3 bases respectively, with 14 bases between them. Germline CDR1 reads MNHEY; CDR2 reads SMNVEV (reference sequence). The CDR3: CASSKQGPDYGYTF. CDR3 nucleotide sequence: TGTGCCAGCAGCAAACAGGGCCCAGACTATGGCTACACCTTC.

On this clone itself: An end of the junction differs from the germline gene, which may be a read error. The chain is built from TRBV29-1 and TRBJ2-3; D gene uncertain. The germline V gene encodes CDR1 SQVTM and CDR2 ANQGSEA. This CDR3 comprises 14 residues. As DNA, the CDR3 is TGCAGCGTCGAAGGGCTGGACCGCACAGATACGCAGTATTTT. This sequence encodes CSVEGLDRTDTQYF.

The chain couples TRBV6-6 to TRBJ2-7; D may be TRBD2 (5 bases). The CDR3 is 14 residues long. V was pared by 2 bases and J by 3 bases, with 11 bases between. The germline V gene has CDR1 MNHNY and CDR2 SVGAGI (reference sequence). CDR3 amino acids: CASSYGSGYYEQYF. CDR3 sequence (DNA): TGTGCCAGCAGTTACGGGAGCGGATACTACGAGCAGTACTTC.